This T cell receptor (beta chain) originates from a study of T cell responses to AZD1222 COVID-19 vaccine. Produced via immunoSEQ multiplex PCR; TCRdb's table is partial and in-frame only. The sample holds 150,000 or so clones, roughly nine tenths seen once. This CDR3 has 12 residues. V was clipped by 3 bases and J by 8 bases, with 10 bases between them. Germline V gene sequence: CDR1 MNHEY, CDR2 SVGAGI. The sample here was peripheral blood, taken on day 0 of AZD1222 vaccination. This clonotype was obtained from an adult in good health. The chain employs TRBV6-5 and TRBJ1-1; D is unclear. CDR3 coding DNA: TGTGCCAGCAGTTATAGGCTTGGGGAAGCTTTCTTT. Translation gives CASSYRLGEAFF.